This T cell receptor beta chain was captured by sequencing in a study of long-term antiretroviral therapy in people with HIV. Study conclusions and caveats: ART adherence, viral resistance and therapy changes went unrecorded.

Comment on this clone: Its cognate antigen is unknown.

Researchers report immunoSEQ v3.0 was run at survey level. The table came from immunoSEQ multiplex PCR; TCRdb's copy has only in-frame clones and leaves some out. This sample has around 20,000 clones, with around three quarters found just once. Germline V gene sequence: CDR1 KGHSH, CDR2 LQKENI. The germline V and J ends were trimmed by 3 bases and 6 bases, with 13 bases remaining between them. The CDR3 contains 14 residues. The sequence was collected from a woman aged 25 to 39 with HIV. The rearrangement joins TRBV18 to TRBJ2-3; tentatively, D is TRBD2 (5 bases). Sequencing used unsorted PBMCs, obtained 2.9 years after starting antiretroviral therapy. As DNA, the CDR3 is TGTGCCAGCTCACCGATCGGGATGATGGATACGCAGTATTTT. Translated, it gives CASSPIGMMDTQYF.